A single sample is the source of the 12 T cell receptor beta chains below, sequenced in a study of ipilimumab plus nivolumab after autologous stem cell transplantation. Measured with immunoSEQ multiplex PCR; TCRdb has only the in-frame clones, and not every one. There are 15,000 to 20,000 clones in the sample; about 72% occur only once, and 20% to 25% lies in the top ten. This specimen was PBMCs, taken in a trial of ipilimumab plus nivolumab as post-transplant consolidation. Receptor source: a male donor with diffuse large B-cell lymphoma.

The chain couples TRBV9 to TRBJ2-3; D may be TRBD1 or TRBD2 (6 bases each). The CDR3 is 14 amino acids. V lost 4 bases, J lost 6 bases, and 15 bases lay in between. The germline gives CDR1 SGDLS, CDR2 YYNGEE. This CDR3 reads CASSPPGGKDTQYF. For the CDR3, the DNA is TGTGCCAGCAGCCCCCCCGGGGGCAAGGATACGCAGTATTTT.

The V gene is TRBV5-1, the J gene TRBJ1-1, with 10 bases identical to TRBD1. In germline, CDR1 is SGHRS, CDR2 YFSETQ. This CDR3 is built from 14 residues. V was pared by 0 bases and J by 5 bases, with 1 base of the junction left unmatched. CDR3 sequence (DNA): TGCGCCAGCAGCTTGGAGGGACAGGGGACTGAAGCTTTCTTT. It translates to CASSLEGQGTEAFF.

The chain combines TRBV7-9 with TRBJ2-7, with 10 bases that match TRBD1. The ends lost 5 bases at V and 6 bases at J; junction bases unmatched: 4. Per the germline V gene, CDR1 is SEHNR and CDR2 is FQNEAQ (reference sequence). This CDR3 comprises 13 residues. Here the CDR3 DNA reads TGTGCCAGCAGCCCAGGACAGGGGGGCGAGCAGTACTTC. Translating gives CASSPGQGGEQYF.

This rearrangement joins TRBV4-2 to TRBJ2-1; 7 bases line up with TRBD2. The junction had 4 bases not matched to a gene; V was cut back by 1 base and J by 4 bases. CDR1 is LGHNA, CDR2 YNFKEQ, per germline. The CDR3 extends over 15 amino acids. CDR3 loop: CASSQATSTYNEQFF. CDR3 DNA sequence: TGTGCCAGCAGCCAAGCGACTAGCACATACAATGAGCAGTTCTTC.

As regards this clone: One junction end disagrees with the germline gene, perhaps due to a read error. This chain's CDR3 is CASSLGSGGYIF. CDR3 bases: TGTGCCAGCAGCCTGGGTAGCGGCGGCTACATCTTC. The gene calls are TRBV9 and TRBJ1-2, with D unresolved. Germline V gene lookup returns CDR1 SGDLS and CDR2 YYNGEE. The CDR3 extends over 12 amino acids.

The chain joins TRBV11-2 to TRBJ2-2, with D tentatively TRBD2 (5 bases). The CDR3 runs 17 residues. CDR1 is SGHAT and CDR2 is FQNNGV in the germline V gene. Between the trimmed V and J ends, which lost 0 bases and 1 base, there was a span of 12 bases. The CDR3 DNA sequence: TGTGCCAGCAGCTTAGATCTTATTGGGAGGAACACCGGGGAGCTGTTTTTT. Translated: CASSLDLIGRNTGELFF.

The chain joins TRBV2 to TRBJ1-5; D uncertain. Between the trimmed V and J ends, which lost 4 bases and 8 bases, there was a span of 9 bases. The CDR3 totals 12 residues. The V gene's germline CDR1 is SNHLY and CDR2 FYNNEI. The CDR3 loop is CASSGLAEPQHF. For the CDR3, the DNA is TGTGCCAGCAGTGGGTTGGCAGAGCCCCAGCATTTT.

The J gene is TRBJ2-7, the V gene TRBV11-1; the D is unclear. V shed 2 bases and J shed 4 bases, with 9 bases lying between them. The CDR3 length is 13 residues. The germline gives CDR1 SGHAT, CDR2 FQDESV (reference sequence). The CDR3 DNA reads as TGTGCCAGCAGCTTAAGGGCGGAGTACGAGCAGTACTTC. It specifies CASSLRAEYEQYF.

The V call is TRBV19, the J call TRBJ2-2; 10 positions agree with TRBD1. Losses at the gene ends were 7 bases for V and 4 bases for J; bases not matched to a gene: 6. CDR1 is LNHDA and CDR2 is SQIVND in the germline V gene (reference sequence). This CDR3 contains 15 residues. Here the CDR3 DNA reads TGTGCCAGTAAGGGACAGGGGTCTGGCACCGGGGAGCTGTTTTTT. It codes for CASKGQGSGTGELFF.

Concerning this clone: One junction end disagrees with the germline gene, perhaps due to a read error. The rearrangement joins TRBV18 to TRBJ1-1; TRBD1 is a possible D gene (6 bases). The CDR3 is 14 amino acids. Germline V CDR1 and CDR2: KGHSH, LQKENI. CDR3 nucleotides: TGTGCCAGCTCGCCACGCAGGGGAAACACTGAAGCTTTCTTT. This translates into CASSPRRGNTEAFF.

The CDR3 DNA follows: TGTGCCAGCAGCCCGGACACAAACAATGAGCAGTTCTTC. It is translated as CASSPDTNNEQFF. The chain recombines TRBV5-8 with TRBJ2-1; D possibly corresponds to TRBD1 (5 bases). Germline assignment: CDR1 SGHTS and CDR2 YDEGEE. Trimming removed 4 bases at V and 5 bases at J, with 10 bases between. CDR3 length: 13 amino acids. Full variable domain (missing parts from reference TRBV5-8 and TRBJ2-1): EAGVTQSPTHLIKTRGQQATLRCSPISGHTSVYWYQQALGLGLQFLLWYDEGEERNRGNFPPRFSGRQFPNYSSELNVNALELEDSALYLCASSPDTNNEQFFGPGTRLTVL.

The chain combines TRBV2 with TRBJ1-5; D is uncertain. Per germline, CDR1 SNHLY and CDR2 FYNNEI. The CDR3 length is 13 residues. Deletions cut 8 bases from V and 4 bases from J, with 12 bases between. CDR3 DNA: TGTGCCAGCTGCCCAGGTGTAAATCAGCCCCAGCATTTT. Its protein product is CASCPGVNQPQHF.